These T cell receptor beta chains were read from a single sample in a study of shared clonotypes between healthy human individuals. Sequenced by immunoSEQ multiplex PCR; TCRdb stores in-frame clones only, minus some. The sample lists roughly 100,000 clones; roughly 66% were seen once. Sequencing was done on a sample of memory CD8+ T cells sorted from blood. Receptors were obtained from a young woman in good health. The conserved cysteine and the conserved F or W are not part of the CDR3 here. Some rows mark clone size as missing; the rest say once, few, many or name a class of expanded clone.

abundance: .; j_gene: TRBJ2-4; v_gene: TRBV6-6; CDR3aa: ASCASDPKNIQY
abundance: .; j_gene: TRBJ1-2; v_gene: TRBV5-6; CDR3aa: ASSLPYRGTNYGYT
abundance: few; j_gene: TRBJ1-5; v_gene: TRBV6-4; CDR3aa: ASSPGTGNQPQH
abundance: few; j_gene: TRBJ1-1; v_gene: TRBV9; CDR3aa: ASSVGGTGEAF
abundance: .; j_gene: TRBJ1-3; v_gene: TRBV7-9; CDR3aa: ASGYHQYSGNTIY
abundance: .; j_gene: TRBJ2-7; v_gene: TRBV29-1; CDR3aa: SGSGTKPYEQY
abundance: .; j_gene: TRBJ2-7; v_gene: TRBV28; CDR3aa: ASSLVIGQGRSYEQY
abundance: .; j_gene: TRBJ2-7; v_gene: TRBV25-1; CDR3aa: ASSERPGQGALEQY
abundance: .; j_gene: TRBJ1-1; v_gene: TRBV9; CDR3aa: ASSPSWGGTEAF
abundance: .; j_gene: TRBJ2-6; v_gene: TRBV5-5; CDR3aa: ASNKQAGANVLT
abundance: .; j_gene: TRBJ1-3; v_gene: TRBV11-2; CDR3aa: ASSRPGSVGPGNTIY
abundance: .; j_gene: TRBJ2-7; v_gene: TRBV5-1; CDR3aa: ASSHNPMTGAYEQY
abundance: once; j_gene: TRBJ1-2; v_gene: TRBV5-1; CDR3aa: ASSRTPTATNYGYT
abundance: .; j_gene: TRBJ2-6; v_gene: TRBV6-4; CDR3aa: ASSGVSGAGANVLT
abundance: few; j_gene: TRBJ1-1; v_gene: TRBV11-2; CDR3aa: ASSARVGVTEAF
abundance: few; j_gene: TRBJ2-5; v_gene: TRBV11-1; CDR3aa: ASRTGTGDQETQY
abundance: .; j_gene: TRBJ2-3; v_gene: TRBV7-6; CDR3aa: ASSLATDTQY
abundance: .; j_gene: TRBJ1-2; v_gene: TRBV27; CDR3aa: ASSPGTGGGNGYT
abundance: .; j_gene: TRBJ2-3; v_gene: TRBV2; CDR3aa: ASRNYRGTDTQY
abundance: few; j_gene: TRBJ2-2; v_gene: TRBV15; CDR3aa: ATSRVREAGELF
abundance: .; j_gene: TRBJ2-1; v_gene: TRBV7-9; CDR3aa: ASSLPTGRSPNEQF
abundance: .; j_gene: TRBJ2-5; v_gene: TRBV19; CDR3aa: ASSIAGLAVQETQY
abundance: once; j_gene: TRBJ2-7; v_gene: TRBV5-6; CDR3aa: ASNRYRDRAYEQY
abundance: .; j_gene: TRBJ1-1; v_gene: TRBV9; CDR3aa: ASSVGGGSTEAF
abundance: .; j_gene: TRBJ1-6; v_gene: TRBV4-1; CDR3aa: ASSGGLYEH
abundance: .; j_gene: TRBJ2-7; v_gene: TRBV4-2; CDR3aa: ASSQVTSETYEQY
abundance: .; j_gene: TRBJ2-5; v_gene: TRBV19; CDR3aa: ASAMGQQETQY
abundance: few; j_gene: TRBJ2-3; v_gene: TRBV7-9; CDR3aa: ASHLVTDTQY
abundance: once; j_gene: TRBJ2-1; v_gene: TRBV27; CDR3aa: ASSYIGRQVNEQF
abundance: .; j_gene: TRBJ2-7; v_gene: TRBV6-1; CDR3aa: ASRDGAGEQY
abundance: .; j_gene: TRBJ2-1; v_gene: TRBV28; CDR3aa: ASSSRPGRAQQF
abundance: .; j_gene: TRBJ2-7; v_gene: TRBV2; CDR3aa: ASSGMKTGEQY
abundance: .; j_gene: TRBJ2-7; v_gene: TRBV6-6; CDR3aa: ASSNPSGSVEQY
abundance: .; j_gene: TRBJ2-1; v_gene: TRBV19; CDR3aa: ASSPWGLLNDEQF
abundance: once; j_gene: TRBJ1-3; v_gene: TRBV7-6; CDR3aa: ASSLWAGLSDSGNTIY
abundance: .; j_gene: TRBJ2-7; v_gene: TRBV6-5; CDR3aa: ASSYALANYEQY
abundance: .; j_gene: .; v_gene: TRBV7-2; CDR3aa: ASSLLAGVGVGEQY
abundance: once; j_gene: TRBJ2-7; v_gene: TRBV6-1; CDR3aa: ASSEAHESYEQY
abundance: .; j_gene: TRBJ2-5; v_gene: TRBV5-5; CDR3aa: ASSLWGGETQY
abundance: .; j_gene: TRBJ2-7; v_gene: TRBV6-1; CDR3aa: ASRGLATYEQY
abundance: .; j_gene: TRBJ2-1; v_gene: TRBV7-2; CDR3aa: ASSFPGYYNEQF
abundance: .; j_gene: TRBJ2-6; v_gene: TRBV5-6; CDR3aa: ASSLVAYSGANVLT
abundance: .; j_gene: TRBJ2-3; v_gene: TRBV5-1; CDR3aa: ASNLGLGSTDTQY